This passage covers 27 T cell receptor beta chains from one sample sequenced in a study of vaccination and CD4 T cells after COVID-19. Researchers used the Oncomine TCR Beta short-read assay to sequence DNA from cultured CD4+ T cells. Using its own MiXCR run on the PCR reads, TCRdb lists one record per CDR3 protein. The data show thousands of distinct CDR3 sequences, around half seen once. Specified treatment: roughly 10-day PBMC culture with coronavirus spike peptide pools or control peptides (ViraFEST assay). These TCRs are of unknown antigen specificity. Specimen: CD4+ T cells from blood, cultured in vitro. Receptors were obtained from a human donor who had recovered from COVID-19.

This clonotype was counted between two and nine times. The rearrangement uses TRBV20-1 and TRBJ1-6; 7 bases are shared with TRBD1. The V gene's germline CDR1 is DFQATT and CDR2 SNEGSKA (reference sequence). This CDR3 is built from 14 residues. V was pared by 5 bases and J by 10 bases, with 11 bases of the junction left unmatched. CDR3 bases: TGCAGTGCTGGCCCTTCAGGGGGGGGATCACCCCTCCACTTT. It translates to CSAGPSGGGSPLHF.

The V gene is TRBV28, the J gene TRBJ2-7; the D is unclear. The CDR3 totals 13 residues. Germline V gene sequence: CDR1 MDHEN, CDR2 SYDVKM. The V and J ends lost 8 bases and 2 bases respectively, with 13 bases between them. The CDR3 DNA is TGTGCCAGCCTATCATTCACCCCCTACGAGCAGTACTTC. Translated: CASLSFTPYEQYF.

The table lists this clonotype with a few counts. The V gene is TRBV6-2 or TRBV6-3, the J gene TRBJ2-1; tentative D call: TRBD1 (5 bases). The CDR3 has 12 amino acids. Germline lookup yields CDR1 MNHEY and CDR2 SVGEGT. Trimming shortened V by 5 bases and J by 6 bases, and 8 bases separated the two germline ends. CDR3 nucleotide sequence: TGTGCCAGCAGTCAACAGGCCAATGAGCAGTTCTTC. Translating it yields CASSQQANEQFF.

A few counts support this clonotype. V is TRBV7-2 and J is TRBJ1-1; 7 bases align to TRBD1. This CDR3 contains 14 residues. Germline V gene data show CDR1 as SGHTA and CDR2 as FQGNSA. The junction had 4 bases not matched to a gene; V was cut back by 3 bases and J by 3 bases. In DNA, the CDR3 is TGTGCCAGCAGCTTCTCAACAGGGGACACTGAAGCTTTCTTT. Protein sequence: CASSFSTGDTEAFF.

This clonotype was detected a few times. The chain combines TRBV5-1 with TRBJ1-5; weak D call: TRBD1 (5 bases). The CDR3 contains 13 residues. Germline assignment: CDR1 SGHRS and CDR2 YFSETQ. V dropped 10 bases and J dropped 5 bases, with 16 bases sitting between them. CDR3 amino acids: CACGRGEDQPQHF. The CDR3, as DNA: TGCGCCTGCGGCCGAGGGGAGGATCAGCCCCAGCATTTT. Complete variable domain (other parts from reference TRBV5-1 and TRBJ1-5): KAGVTQTPRYLIKTRGQQVTLSCSPISGHRSVSWYQQTPGQGLQFLFEYFSETQRNKGNFPGRFSGRQFSNSRSEMNVSTLELGDSALYLCACGRGEDQPQHFGDGTRLSIL.

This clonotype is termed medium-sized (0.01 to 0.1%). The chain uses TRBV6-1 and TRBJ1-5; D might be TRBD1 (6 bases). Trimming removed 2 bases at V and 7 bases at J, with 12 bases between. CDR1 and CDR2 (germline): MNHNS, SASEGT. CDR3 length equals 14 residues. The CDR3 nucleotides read TGTGCCAGCAGTGAAATGGGGGCAAGGCAGCCCCAGCATTTT. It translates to CASSEMGARQPQHF.

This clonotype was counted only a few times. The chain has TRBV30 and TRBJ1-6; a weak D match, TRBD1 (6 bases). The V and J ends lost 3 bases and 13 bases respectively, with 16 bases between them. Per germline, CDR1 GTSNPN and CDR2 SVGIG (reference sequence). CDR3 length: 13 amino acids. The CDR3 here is CAWRDSMIGPLHF. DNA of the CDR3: TGTGCCTGGAGGGACAGCATGATTGGTCCCCTCCACTTT. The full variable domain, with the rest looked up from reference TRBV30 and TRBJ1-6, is SQTIHQWPATLVQPVGSPLSLECTVEGTSNPNLYWYRQAAGRGLQLLFYSVGIGQISSEVPQNLSASRPQDRQFILSSKKLLLSDSGFYLCAWRDSMIGPLHFGNGTRLTVT.

Here the CDR3 reads CASSIGTQAYGYTF. The CDR3 nucleotides read TGTGCCAGTAGTATAGGTACACAGGCCTATGGCTACACCTTC. The chain carries TRBV19 and TRBJ1-2, with a weak D call TRBD1 (5 bases). V lost 1 base to trimming and J lost 4 bases, with 10 bases between them. Germline loops: CDR1 LNHDA, CDR2 SQIVND (reference sequence). The CDR3 length is 14 residues.

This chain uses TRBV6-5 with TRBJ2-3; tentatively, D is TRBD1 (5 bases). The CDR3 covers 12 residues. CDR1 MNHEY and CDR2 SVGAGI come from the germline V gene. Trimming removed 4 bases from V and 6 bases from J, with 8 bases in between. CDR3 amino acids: CASSSTDDTQYF. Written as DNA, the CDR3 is TGTGCCAGCAGTTCGACAGACGATACGCAGTATTTT.

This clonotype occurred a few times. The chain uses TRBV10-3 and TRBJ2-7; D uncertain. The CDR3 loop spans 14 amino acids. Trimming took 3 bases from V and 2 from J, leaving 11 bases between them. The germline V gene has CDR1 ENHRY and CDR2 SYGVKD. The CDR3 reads CAISDQTFAYEQYF. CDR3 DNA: TGTGCCATCAGTGACCAGACCTTTGCCTACGAGCAGTACTTC.

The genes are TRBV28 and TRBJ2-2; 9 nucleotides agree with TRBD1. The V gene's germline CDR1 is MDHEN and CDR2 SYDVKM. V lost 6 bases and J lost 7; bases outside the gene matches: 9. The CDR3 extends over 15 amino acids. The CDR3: CASRLPGQGSGELFF. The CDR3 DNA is TGTGCCAGCAGGCTTCCCGGACAGGGGAGCGGGGAGCTGTTTTTT.

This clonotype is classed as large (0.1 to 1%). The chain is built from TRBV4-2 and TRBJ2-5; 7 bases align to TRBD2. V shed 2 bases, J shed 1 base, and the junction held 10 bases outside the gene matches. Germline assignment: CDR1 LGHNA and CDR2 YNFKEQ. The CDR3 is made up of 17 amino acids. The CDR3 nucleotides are TGTGCCAGCAGCCAAAATGGGCTAGCGGCCTCCCAAGAGACCCAGTACTTC. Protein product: CASSQNGLAASQETQYF.

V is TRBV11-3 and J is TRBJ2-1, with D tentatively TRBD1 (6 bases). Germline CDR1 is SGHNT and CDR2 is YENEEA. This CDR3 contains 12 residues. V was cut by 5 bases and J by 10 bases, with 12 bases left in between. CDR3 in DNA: TGTGCCAGCAGCAGGGACACTATCGAGCAGTTCTTC. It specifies CASSRDTIEQFF.

CDR3 residues: CASRPQGLGTGELFF. DNA for the CDR3: TGTGCCAGCAGGCCACAGGGTCTAGGGACCGGGGAGCTGTTTTTT. The V gene is TRBV5-4, the J gene TRBJ2-2; tentatively, D is TRBD1 (6 bases). This CDR3 has 15 residues. From germline, CDR1 is SGHNT and CDR2 YYREEE (reference sequence). Trimming took 5 bases from V and 5 from J, leaving 16 bases between them.

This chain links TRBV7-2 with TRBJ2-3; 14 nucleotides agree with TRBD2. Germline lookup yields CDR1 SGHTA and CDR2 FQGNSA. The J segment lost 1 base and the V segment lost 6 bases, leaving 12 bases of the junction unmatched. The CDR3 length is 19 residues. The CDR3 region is CASRQGLAGEGIRTDTQYF. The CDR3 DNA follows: TGTGCCAGCAGGCAGGGACTAGCGGGAGAGGGGATTCGCACAGATACGCAGTATTTT. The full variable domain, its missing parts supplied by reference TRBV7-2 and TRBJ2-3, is GAGVSQSPSNKVTEKGKDVELRCDPISGHTALYWYRQSLGQGLEFLIYFQGNSAPDKSGLPSDRFSAERTGGSVSTLTIQRTQQEDSAVYLCASRQGLAGEGIRTDTQYFGPGTRLTVL.

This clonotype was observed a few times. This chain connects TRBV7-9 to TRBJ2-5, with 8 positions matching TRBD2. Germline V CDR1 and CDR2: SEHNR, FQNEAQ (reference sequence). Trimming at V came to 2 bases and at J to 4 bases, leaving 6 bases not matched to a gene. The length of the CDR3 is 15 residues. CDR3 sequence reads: CASSLNSLAGETQYF. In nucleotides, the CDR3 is TGTGCCAGCAGCTTAAATTCCCTAGCGGGAGAGACCCAGTACTTC.

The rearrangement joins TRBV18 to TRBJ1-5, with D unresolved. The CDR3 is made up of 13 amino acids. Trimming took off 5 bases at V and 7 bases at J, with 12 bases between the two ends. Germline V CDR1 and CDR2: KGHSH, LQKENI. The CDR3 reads CASSRIEGQPQHF. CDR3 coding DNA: TGTGCCAGCTCAAGGATCGAAGGACAGCCCCAGCATTTT.

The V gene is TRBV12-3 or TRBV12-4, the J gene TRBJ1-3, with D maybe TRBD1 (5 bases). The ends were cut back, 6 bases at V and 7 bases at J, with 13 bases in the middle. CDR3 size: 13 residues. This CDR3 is CASRGVFRNTIYF. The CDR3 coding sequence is TGTGCCAGCAGAGGGGTATTCCGGAACACCATATATTTT.

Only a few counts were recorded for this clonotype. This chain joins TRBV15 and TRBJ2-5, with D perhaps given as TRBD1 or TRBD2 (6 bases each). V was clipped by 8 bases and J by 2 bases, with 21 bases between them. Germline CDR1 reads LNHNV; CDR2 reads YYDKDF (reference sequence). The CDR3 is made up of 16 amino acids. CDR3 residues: CATALGGPLRQETQYF. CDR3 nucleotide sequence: TGTGCCACCGCGTTGGGGGGCCCGCTTCGACAAGAGACCCAGTACTTC.

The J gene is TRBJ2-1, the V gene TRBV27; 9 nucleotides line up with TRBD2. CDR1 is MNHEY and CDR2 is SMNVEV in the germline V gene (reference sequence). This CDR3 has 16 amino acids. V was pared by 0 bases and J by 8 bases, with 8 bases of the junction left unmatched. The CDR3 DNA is TGTGCCAGCAGTTTATCGTATGGACTAGCGACATATGAGCAGTTCTTC. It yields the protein CASSLSYGLATYEQFF.

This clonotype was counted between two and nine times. The CDR3 here is CASQNRESRGYTF. The CDR3 nucleotides read TGTGCCAGCCAAAATAGGGAGTCCCGTGGCTACACCTTC. The V call is TRBV6-1, the J call TRBJ1-2; D not resolved. CDR3 size: 13 residues. Germline V gene data show CDR1 as MNHNS and CDR2 as SASEGT. Trimming removed 8 bases at V and 7 bases at J, with 17 bases between.

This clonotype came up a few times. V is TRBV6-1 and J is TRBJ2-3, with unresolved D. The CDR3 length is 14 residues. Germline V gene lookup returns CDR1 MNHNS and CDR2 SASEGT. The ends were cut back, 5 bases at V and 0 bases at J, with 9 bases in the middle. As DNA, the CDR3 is TGTGCCAGCAGTAGGAAGCCTAGCACAGATACGCAGTATTTT. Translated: CASSRKPSTDTQYF.

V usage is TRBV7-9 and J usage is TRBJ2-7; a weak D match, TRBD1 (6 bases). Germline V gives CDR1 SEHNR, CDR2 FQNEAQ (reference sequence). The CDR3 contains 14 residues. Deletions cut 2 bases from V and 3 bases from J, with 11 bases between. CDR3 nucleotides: TGTGCCAGCAGCTTACTTGCGACAGGCTACGAGCAGTACTTC. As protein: CASSLLATGYEQYF.

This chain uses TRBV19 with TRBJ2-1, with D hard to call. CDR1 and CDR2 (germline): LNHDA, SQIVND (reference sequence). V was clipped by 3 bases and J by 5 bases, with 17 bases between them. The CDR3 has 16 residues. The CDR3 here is CASSIRPRPSNNEQFF. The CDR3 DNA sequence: TGTGCCAGTAGTATCCGACCTAGACCATCCAACAATGAGCAGTTCTTC. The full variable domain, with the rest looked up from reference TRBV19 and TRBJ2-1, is DGGITQSPKYLFRKEGQNVTLSCEQNLNHDAMYWYRQDPGQGLRLIYYSQIVNDFQKGDIAEGYSVSREKKESFPLTVTSAQKNPTAFYLCASSIRPRPSNNEQFFGPGTRLTVL.

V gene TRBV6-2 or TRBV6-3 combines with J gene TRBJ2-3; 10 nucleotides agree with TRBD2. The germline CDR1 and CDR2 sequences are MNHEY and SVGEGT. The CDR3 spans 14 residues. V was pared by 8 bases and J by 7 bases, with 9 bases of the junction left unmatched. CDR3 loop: CASEAGGLLNTQYF. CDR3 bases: TGTGCCAGCGAAGCGGGAGGGCTATTAAATACGCAGTATTTT.

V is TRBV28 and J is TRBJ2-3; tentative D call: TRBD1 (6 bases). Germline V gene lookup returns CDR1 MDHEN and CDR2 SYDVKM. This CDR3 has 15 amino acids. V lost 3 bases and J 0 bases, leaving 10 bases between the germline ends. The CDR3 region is CASSFTGPSTDTQYF. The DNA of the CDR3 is TGTGCCAGCAGTTTTACAGGGCCTAGCACAGATACGCAGTATTTT.

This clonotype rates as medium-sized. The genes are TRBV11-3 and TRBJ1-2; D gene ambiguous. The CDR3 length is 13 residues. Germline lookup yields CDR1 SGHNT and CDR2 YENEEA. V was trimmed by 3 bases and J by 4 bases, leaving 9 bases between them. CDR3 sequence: CASSFDNTYGYTF. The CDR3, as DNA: TGTGCCAGCAGCTTCGACAATACCTATGGCTACACCTTC.